The clone carrying this T cell receptor (beta chain) came up once. The antigen is undetermined. Germline and junction disagree at one end, which may indicate a read error. Each person with ophthalmopathy scored at least 3 on the Clinical Activity Score, reached NOSPECS grade 4 or higher, and had been ill under 3 months. PBMCs were derived from about 9.1 ml fresh peripheral blood. This sample stems from a study of T cells in Graves' hyperthyroidism and ophthalmopathy. Overall study findings and caveats: Through a model of 13 V-J features, ophthalmopathy was separated from stable hyperthyroidism.

Amplification of TCR beta CDR3 regions was performed using RNA transcripts as template. The TCR CDR3 first-round RT-PCR relied on the HTBI primer set. One entry per CDR3 protein results from TCRdb running MiXCR on the multiplex PCR reads. The sample has a few hundred thousand distinct CDR3 sequences; about a sixth are singletons. The CDR3 consists of 16 residues. Per germline, CDR1 MNHEY and CDR2 SVGAGI. This sequence joins TRBV6-5 and TRBJ2-7; 7 nucleotides match TRBD2. The sequenced material came from blood. The sequence was obtained from a woman aged 40 to 50 with Graves' ophthalmopathy. CDR3 in amino acids: CASSYSWAGDSYEQHF. In DNA, the CDR3 is TGTGCCAGCAGTTACTCTTGGGCGGGGGACTCCTACGAGCAGCACTTC.